The 20 T cell receptor beta chains presented below share a single source sample, sequenced in a study of shared clonotypes between healthy human individuals. Produced via immunoSEQ multiplex PCR; TCRdb's table is partial and in-frame only. The sample includes roughly 660,000 clones, 90% of them seen just once. The sequencing sample was made of memory CD8+ T cells from PBMCs. The subset is: CD45RO+ cells pooled with CCR7-negative TemRA cells. The source is a young man in good health. Some clones in this sample may be carry-over from other donors' samples.

This clone is a singleton in its sample. The chain links TRBV7-9 to TRBJ2-5; 7 bases map to TRBD2. The CDR3 totals 15 residues. V gave up 2 bases and J gave up 1 base; unmatched junction bases: 4. Germline loops: CDR1 SEHNR, CDR2 FQNEAQ (reference sequence). DNA of the CDR3: TGTGCCAGCAGCTTACAACTAGCGCTCCAAGAGACCCAGTACTTC. It encodes CASSLQLALQETQYF.

The chain has TRBV27 and TRBJ2-3; perhaps TRBD1 as D (6 bases). Germline lookup yields CDR1 MNHEY and CDR2 SMNVEV (reference sequence). The CDR3 consists of 15 residues. Trimming removed 8 bases from V and 0 bases from J, with 15 bases in between. The CDR3 nucleotides are TGTGCCAGCTTCGAAAGCAGGGGTAGCACAGATACGCAGTATTTT. Protein sequence: CASFESRGSTDTQYF.

The genes are TRBV7-9 and TRBJ2-1; D unclear. Deletions cut 3 bases from V and 9 bases from J, with 6 bases between. This CDR3 is built from 11 residues. Germline values: CDR1 SEHNR, CDR2 FQNEAQ (reference sequence). The CDR3 loop reads CASSFSGEQFF. The CDR3 DNA reads TGTGCCAGCAGCTTCTCTGGTGAGCAGTTCTTC.

The chain recombines TRBV4-1 with TRBJ2-5; 10 nucleotides agree with TRBD1. The end of the DNA aligns better with TRBJ2-7, so the J call may be wrong. This CDR3 region has 17 residues. Looked up from germline, CDR1 is MGHRA and CDR2 is YSYEKL. CDR3 amino acids: CASSQVTGTGVPYEQYF. The CDR3 DNA follows: TGCGCCAGCAGCCAAGTGACCGGGACAGGGGTCCCCTACGAGCAGTACTTC.

J is TRBJ2-7 and V is TRBV6-5; perhaps TRBD2 as D (7 bases). The germline CDR1 and CDR2 sequences are MNHEY and SVGAGI. This CDR3 is 16 amino acids long. The V end lost 0 bases, the J end lost 6 bases, and 18 bases lay between the germline ends. CDR3 region: CASSYSMEGGGGEQYF. In nucleotides, the CDR3 is TGTGCCAGCAGTTACTCGATGGAGGGAGGGGGGGGCGAGCAGTACTTC.

J is TRBJ2-5 and V is TRBV9; either TRBD1 or TRBD2 may fit D (6 bases each). Germline lookup yields CDR1 SGDLS and CDR2 YYNGEE. This CDR3 comprises 14 residues. Deletions cut 4 bases from V and 5 bases from J, with 15 bases between. CDR3 sequence: CASSPGGGSETQYF. DNA of the CDR3: TGTGCCAGCAGCCCCGGAGGGGGGTCGGAGACCCAGTACTTC.

This chain uses TRBV5-4 with TRBJ2-5; D tentatively fits TRBD1 or TRBD2 (6 bases each). This CDR3 spans 15 amino acids. V was trimmed by 1 base and J by 2 bases, leaving 12 bases between them. Germline V CDR1 and CDR2: SGHNT, YYREEE (reference sequence). Here the CDR3 reads CASSLKGGGQETQYF. CDR3 nucleotides: TGTGCCAGCAGCTTGAAGGGGGGAGGACAAGAGACCCAGTACTTC.

The V and J genes are TRBV19 and TRBJ2-1, with 9 bases fitting TRBD2. With V trimmed by 8 bases and J by 2 bases, 4 bases remained unmatched. The CDR3 is made up of 14 amino acids. Germline loops: CDR1 LNHDA, CDR2 SQIVND (reference sequence). The CDR3: CASAPSGAYNEQFF. CDR3 sequence (DNA): TGTGCCAGTGCTCCTAGCGGGGCCTACAATGAGCAGTTCTTC.

V usage is TRBV6-6 and J usage is TRBJ2-1, with 8 bases aligning to TRBD2. CDR1 and CDR2 from the germline V gene are MNHNY and SVGAGI (reference sequence). Trimming cost V 6 bases and J 3 bases; bases outside gene matches: 7. This CDR3 contains 15 residues. DNA for the CDR3: TGTGCCAGCAGCCCGAGCGGGAGACTCTACAATGAGCAGTTCTTC. It yields the protein CASSPSGRLYNEQFF.

The CDR3 protein is CASSIDPVLGSEQYF. CDR3 coding DNA: TGTGCCAGTAGTATAGATCCCGTTTTGGGGAGCGAGCAGTACTTC. V usage is TRBV19 and J usage is TRBJ2-7; tentatively, D is TRBD2 (5 bases). The CDR3 runs 15 residues. Trimming left V 0 bases short and J 6 bases short, with 15 bases between. Looked up from germline, CDR1 is LNHDA and CDR2 is SQIVND (reference sequence).

The chain joins TRBV27 to TRBJ1-4; D gene unclear. Germline CDR1 is MNHEY and CDR2 is SMNVEV (reference sequence). V gave up 1 base and J gave up 4 bases, with 10 bases separating them. This CDR3 has 15 amino acids. CDR3 nucleotide sequence: TGTGCCAGCAGTTTATTCGGGCAGGTTAATGAAAAACTGTTTTTT. Protein product: CASSLFGQVNEKLFF.

Points on this clone: Additional DNA sequences in this sample encode the identical CDR3. The rearrangement joins TRBV27 to TRBJ2-6; D uncertain. Germline V gene sequence: CDR1 MNHEY, CDR2 SMNVEV (reference sequence). CDR3 size: 16 residues. The V end lost 0 bases, the J end lost 0 bases, and 6 bases lay between the germline ends. For the CDR3, the DNA is TGTGCCAGCAGTTTATCGGGCGGCTCTGGGGCCAACGTCCTGACTTTC. As protein: CASSLSGGSGANVLTF.

The V gene is TRBV7-9, the J gene TRBJ1-1, with D perhaps matching TRBD1 (6 bases). The CDR3 has 12 amino acids. V lost 8 bases and J 1 base, leaving 8 bases between the germline ends. Germline lookup yields CDR1 SEHNR and CDR2 FQNEAQ (reference sequence). Written as DNA, the CDR3 is TGTGCCAGCCGCAGGGGGAACACTGAAGCTTTCTTT. Translated, it gives CASRRGNTEAFF.

The V and J genes are TRBV10-3 and TRBJ2-7; either TRBD1 or TRBD2 may fit D (5 bases each). Trimming took 6 bases from V and 3 from J, leaving 12 bases between them. The CDR3 runs to 13 residues. CDR1 and CDR2 from the germline V gene are ENHRY and SYGVKD. CDR3 DNA: TGTGCCATCAGGGATGGGGCGGGCTACGAGCAGTACTTC. Its translation: CAIRDGAGYEQYF.

The chain recombines TRBV7-9 with TRBJ2-3; D gene ambiguous. Germline lookup yields CDR1 SEHNR and CDR2 FQNEAQ (reference sequence). Trimming cost V 1 base and J 2 bases, with 7 bases left between them. The CDR3 is 14 amino acids. CDR3 amino acids: CASSLVSTTDTQYF. For the CDR3, the DNA is TGTGCCAGCAGCTTAGTTAGTACCACAGATACGCAGTATTTT.

The V gene is TRBV28, the J gene TRBJ1-2, with TRBD1 as a possible D gene (6 bases). Between the trimmed V and J ends, which lost 3 bases and 6 bases, there was a span of 11 bases. The germline V gene encodes CDR1 MDHEN and CDR2 SYDVKM. This CDR3 is built from 13 residues. CDR3 nucleotides: TGTGCCAGCAGTTTTGGGGGGCGAGATGGCTACACCTTC. This gives the protein CASSFGGRDGYTF.

The CDR3 DNA sequence: TGTGCCAGCAGCCCCCGGACTCCTCACGTTTACGAGCAGTACTTC. Translating gives CASSPRTPHVYEQYF. This sequence joins TRBV11-2 and TRBJ2-7, with D maybe TRBD2 (5 bases). The CDR3 consists of 15 residues. In germline, CDR1 is SGHAT, CDR2 FQNNGV. V lost 5 bases and J lost 4, with 18 bases in between.

This clone was counted a few times. The rearrangement uses TRBV29-1 and TRBJ2-2, with TRBD2 as a possible D gene (6 bases). Germline assignment: CDR1 SQVTM and CDR2 ANQGSEA. This CDR3 spans 13 amino acids. Trimming removed 4 bases at V and 1 base at J, with 7 bases between. The CDR3 DNA reads TGCAGCGTTGGGGAGGTGAACACCGGGGAGCTGTTTTTT. Protein sequence: CSVGEVNTGELFF.

The CDR3: CASSYLLGGEQYF. CDR3 nucleotides: TGTGCCAGCAGTTATCTTCTAGGGGGCGAGCAGTACTTC. The V gene is TRBV27, the J gene TRBJ2-7, with TRBD1 as a possible D gene (6 bases). The V gene lost 4 bases and the J gene lost 6 bases, with 13 bases spanning the gap. CDR3 size: 13 residues. Germline loops: CDR1 MNHEY, CDR2 SMNVEV (reference sequence).

The chain recombines TRBV11-2 with TRBJ2-7; D is perhaps TRBD2 (5 bases). This CDR3 contains 12 residues. V shed 5 bases and J shed 6 bases, with 11 bases lying between them. Germline V gene sequence: CDR1 SGHAT, CDR2 FQNNGV. The CDR3 is CASSPSRGEQYF. The CDR3 DNA reads TGTGCCAGCAGCCCCAGTCGGGGCGAGCAGTACTTC.